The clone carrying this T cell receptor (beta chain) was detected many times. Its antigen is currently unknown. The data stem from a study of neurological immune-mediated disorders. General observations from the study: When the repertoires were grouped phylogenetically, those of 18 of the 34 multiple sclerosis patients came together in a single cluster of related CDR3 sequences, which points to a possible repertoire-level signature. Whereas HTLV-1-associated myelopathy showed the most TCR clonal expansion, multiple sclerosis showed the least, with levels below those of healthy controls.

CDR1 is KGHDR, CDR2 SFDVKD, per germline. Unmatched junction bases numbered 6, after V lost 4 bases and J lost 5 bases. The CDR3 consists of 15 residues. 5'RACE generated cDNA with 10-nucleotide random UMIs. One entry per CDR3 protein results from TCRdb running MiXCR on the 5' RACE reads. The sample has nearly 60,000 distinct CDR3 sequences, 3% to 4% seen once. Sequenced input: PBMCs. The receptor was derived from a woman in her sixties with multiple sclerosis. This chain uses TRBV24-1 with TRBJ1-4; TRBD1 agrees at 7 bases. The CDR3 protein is CATSETTGVNEKLFF. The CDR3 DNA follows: TGTGCCACCAGTGAGACTACAGGGGTGAATGAAAAACTGTTTTTT.